This T cell receptor (beta chain) stems from a study of TIL therapy for anti-PD-1-resistant metastatic lung cancer. Study information: Tumors carried a median roughly 1.6 non-synonymous mutations per megabase.

Stated time point: pre-treatment sample, taken before nivolumab and TIL therapy. Stage 4 NSCLC adults joined between 2017 and 2020. CDR1 and CDR2 from the germline V gene are SGHTA and FQGNSA. There are 15 residues in the CDR3. V shed 3 bases and J 3 bases; nucleotides not matched to a gene: 8. This was the immunoSEQ v3 assay. Generated by immunoSEQ multiplex PCR, the TCRdb table keeps only in-frame clones and is missing some. This table has more than 35,000 clones, less than 75% appearing once. The rearrangement joins TRBV7-2 to TRBJ2-7; 7 bases match TRBD1. This sequence was found in a person aged 30 to 80 with non-small cell lung cancer. The sample was blood, taken at baseline. CDR3 amino acids: CASSFIGDRGYEQYF. The CDR3 DNA sequence: TGTGCCAGCAGCTTCATTGGGGACAGAGGCTACGAGCAGTACTTC.